This T cell receptor (beta chain) was sequenced for a study of T cell responses to AZD1222 COVID-19 vaccine. Second-dose recipients at about 4 or about 12 weeks were treated as one pooled group. Points on this clone: The target antigen is unknown.

Data came from immunoSEQ multiplex PCR; TCRdb stores just in-frame clones and leaves some out. The sample lists some 18,000 clones, more than 80% seen once, with around 23% in the top ten. Findings and limits, study-wide: Donors were largely white British and mainly female; clonal diversity was possibly underestimated. Among spike-specific TCRs, nearly half reportedly target unmutated variant regions.

The CDR3 runs 15 residues. Germline lookup yields CDR1 SGHRS and CDR2 YFSETQ. Trimming removed 0 bases at V and 3 bases at J, with 9 bases between. The TCR comes from an adult who received the AZD1222 COVID-19 vaccine. The gene calls are TRBV5-1 and TRBJ1-4; D ambiguous. The source material was peripheral blood, sampled 28 days after the second AZD1222 dose. For the CDR3, the DNA is TGCGCCAGCAGCTTGGGGGGTAGGCCTAATGAAAAACTGTTTTTT. It encodes CASSLGGRPNEKLFF.